This T cell receptor (beta chain) was identified in a study of blood T cell repertoires in COVID-19 (dated by TCRdb to the early 2020s). For the study in its entirety: Collaborator samples came from the United States, Italy and Spain and covered acute and convalescent phases of COVID-19. Nearly every sample came with metadata listing a de-identified subject ID, COVID-19 status, age in years and sex. Where available, HLA class I and class II types were obtained from metadata supplied by the sample provider rather than from assay-based typing. The prospective study material was composed of cDNA or gDNA derived from T cells, B-cell-depleted T cells, or PBMCs. Samples were obtained from the ongoing ImmuneRACE study (first 160 participants) and from some 1,200 subjects provided by 6 global collaborators. The repertoires were made available in a free public database intended to serve as a resource for research on the immune response to SARS-CoV-2. The dataset comprised deeply sampled blood TCRbeta repertoires from subjects exposed to, actively infected with, or recovered from COVID-19.

V is trimmed back by 3 bases and J by 1 base, and the junction contains 4 bases that no gene match accounts for. The CDR3 spans 14 residues, from the cysteine through the phenylalanine. The CDR3 DNA has 42 bases and is translated from base 1. Via the germline V gene, CDR1 is SGHRS and CDR2 YFSETQ. TCRbeta CDR3 regions were amplified from genomic DNA by means of the immunoSEQ Assay, a bias-controlled multiplex PCR. The authors processed their data as follows. The number of nucleated cells in each sample was estimated by amplification of reference gene primers within the assay. Sequence reads were collapsed and filtered to measure the absolute abundance of every unique TCRbeta CDR3 rearrangement. For each sample, productive Simpson clonality was calculated by taking the square root of Simpson's diversity index across productive rearrangements. TCRdb limited this immuneACCESS table to in-frame rearrangements with V and J called. A share of clones is missing; checked studies link under half to unresolved V genes, and the rest is unexplained. That table is the source of V, J and clone size, and D and trimming were worked out from the DNA. This sample holds fewer than 250,000 clones; 75% to 85% were observed only once. Around 6.9% of the sample comes from the top ten.

The paper's findings and limits, for the study overall: The quantity of clinical and demographic metadata differed by source and by participant and was supplied without curation.

In the case of this clone: Which antigen it targets is not known. Per-base qualities were not stored, and no clone one base away is much larger.

The collaborating institutions used their own protocols to collect whole blood in K2EDTA tubes. For TCRbeta analysis, collaborator samples were shipped as frozen whole blood, as isolated PBMCs, or as DNA extracted from either sample type. This TCR was sampled from a man in his 60s with acute or convalescent COVID-19. The sequenced material came from peripheral blood. The chain joins TRBV5-1 to TRBJ2-7; 7 central nucleotides agree with TRBD1. The sequence in DNA is TGCGCCAGCAGCTCCGGGACAGCTTCCTACGAGCAGTACTTC. The translation is CASSSGTASYEQYF.